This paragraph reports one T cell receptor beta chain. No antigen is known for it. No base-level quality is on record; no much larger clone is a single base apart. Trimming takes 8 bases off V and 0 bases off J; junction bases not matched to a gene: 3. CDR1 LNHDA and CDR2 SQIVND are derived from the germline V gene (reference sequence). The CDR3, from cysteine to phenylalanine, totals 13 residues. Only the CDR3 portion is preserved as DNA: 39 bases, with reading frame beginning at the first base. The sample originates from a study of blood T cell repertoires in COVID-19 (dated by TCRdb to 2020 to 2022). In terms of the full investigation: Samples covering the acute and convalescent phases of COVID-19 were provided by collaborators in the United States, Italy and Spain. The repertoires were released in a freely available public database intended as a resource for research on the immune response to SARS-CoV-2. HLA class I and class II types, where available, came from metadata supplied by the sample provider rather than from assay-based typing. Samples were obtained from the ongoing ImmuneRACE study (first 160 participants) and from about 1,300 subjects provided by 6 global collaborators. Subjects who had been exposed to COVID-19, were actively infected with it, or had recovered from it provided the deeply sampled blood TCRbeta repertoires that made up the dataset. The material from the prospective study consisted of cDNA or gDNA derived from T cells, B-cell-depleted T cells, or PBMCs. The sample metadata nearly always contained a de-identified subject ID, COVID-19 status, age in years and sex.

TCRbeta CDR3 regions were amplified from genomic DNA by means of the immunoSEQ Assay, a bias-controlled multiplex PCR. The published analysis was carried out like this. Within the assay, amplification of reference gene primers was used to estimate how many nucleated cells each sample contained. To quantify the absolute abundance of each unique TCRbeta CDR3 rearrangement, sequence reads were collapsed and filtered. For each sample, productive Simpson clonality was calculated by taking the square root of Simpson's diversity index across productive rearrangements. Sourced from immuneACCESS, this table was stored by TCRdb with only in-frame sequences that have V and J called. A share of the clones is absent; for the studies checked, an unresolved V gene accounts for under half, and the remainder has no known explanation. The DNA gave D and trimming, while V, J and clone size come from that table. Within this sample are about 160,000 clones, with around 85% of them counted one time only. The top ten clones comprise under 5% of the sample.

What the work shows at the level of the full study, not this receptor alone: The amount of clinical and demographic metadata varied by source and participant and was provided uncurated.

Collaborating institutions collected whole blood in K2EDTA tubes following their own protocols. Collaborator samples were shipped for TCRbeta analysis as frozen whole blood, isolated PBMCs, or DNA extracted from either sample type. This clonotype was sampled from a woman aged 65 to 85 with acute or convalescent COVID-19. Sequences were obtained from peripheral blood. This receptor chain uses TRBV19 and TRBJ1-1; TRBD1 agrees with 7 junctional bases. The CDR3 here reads CASADRVNTEAFF. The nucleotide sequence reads TGTGCCAGTGCCGACAGGGTGAACACTGAAGCTTTCTTT. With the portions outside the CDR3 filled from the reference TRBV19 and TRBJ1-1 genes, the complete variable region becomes DGGITQSPKYLFRKEGQNVTLSCEQNLNHDAMYWYRQDPGQGLRLIYYSQIVNDFQKGDIAEGYSVSREKKESFPLTVTSAQKNPTAFYLCASADRVNTEAFFGQGTRLTVV.